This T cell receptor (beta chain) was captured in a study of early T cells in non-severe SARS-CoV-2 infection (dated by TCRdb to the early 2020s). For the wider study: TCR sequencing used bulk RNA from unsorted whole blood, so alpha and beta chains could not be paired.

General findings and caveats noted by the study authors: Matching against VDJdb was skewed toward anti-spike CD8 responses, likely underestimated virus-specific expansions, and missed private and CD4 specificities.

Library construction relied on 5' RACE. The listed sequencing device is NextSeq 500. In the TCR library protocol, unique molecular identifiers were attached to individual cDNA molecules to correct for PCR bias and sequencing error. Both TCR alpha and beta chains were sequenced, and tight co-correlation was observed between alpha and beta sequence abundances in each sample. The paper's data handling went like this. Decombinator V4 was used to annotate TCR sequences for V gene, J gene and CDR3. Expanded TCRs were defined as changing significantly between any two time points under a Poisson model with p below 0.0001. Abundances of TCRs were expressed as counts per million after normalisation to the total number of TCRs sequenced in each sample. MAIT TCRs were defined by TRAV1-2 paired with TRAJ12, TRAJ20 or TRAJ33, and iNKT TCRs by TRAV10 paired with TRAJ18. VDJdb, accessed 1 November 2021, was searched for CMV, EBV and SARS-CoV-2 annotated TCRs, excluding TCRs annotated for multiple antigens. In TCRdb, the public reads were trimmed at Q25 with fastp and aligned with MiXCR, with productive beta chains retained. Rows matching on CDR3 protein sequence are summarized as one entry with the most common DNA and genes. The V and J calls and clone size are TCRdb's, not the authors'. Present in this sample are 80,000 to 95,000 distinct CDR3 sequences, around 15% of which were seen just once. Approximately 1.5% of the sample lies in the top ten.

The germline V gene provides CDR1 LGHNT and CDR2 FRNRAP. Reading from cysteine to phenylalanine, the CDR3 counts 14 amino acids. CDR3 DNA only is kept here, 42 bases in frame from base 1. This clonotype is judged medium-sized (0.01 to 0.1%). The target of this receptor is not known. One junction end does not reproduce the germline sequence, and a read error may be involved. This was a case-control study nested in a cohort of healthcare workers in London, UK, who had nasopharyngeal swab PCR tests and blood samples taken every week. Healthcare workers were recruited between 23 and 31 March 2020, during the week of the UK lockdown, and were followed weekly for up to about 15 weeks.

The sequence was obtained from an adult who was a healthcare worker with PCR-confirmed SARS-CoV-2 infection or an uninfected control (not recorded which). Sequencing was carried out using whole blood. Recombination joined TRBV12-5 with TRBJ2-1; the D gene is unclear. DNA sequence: TGTGCTAGTGCGACCCACCACCTCGACAACGAGCAGTTCTTC. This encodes CASATHHLDNEQFF.